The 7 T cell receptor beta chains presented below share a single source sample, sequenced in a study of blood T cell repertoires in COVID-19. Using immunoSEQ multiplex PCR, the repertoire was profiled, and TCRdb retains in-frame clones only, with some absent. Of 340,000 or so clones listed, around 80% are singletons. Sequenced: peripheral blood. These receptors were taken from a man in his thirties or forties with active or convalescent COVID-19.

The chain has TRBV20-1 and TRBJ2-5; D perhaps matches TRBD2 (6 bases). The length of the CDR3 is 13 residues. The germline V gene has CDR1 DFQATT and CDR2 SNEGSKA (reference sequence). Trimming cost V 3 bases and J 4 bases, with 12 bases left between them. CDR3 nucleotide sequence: TGCAGTGCTAGTCACCAGGGAGGAGAGACCCAGTACTTC. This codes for CSASHQGGETQYF.

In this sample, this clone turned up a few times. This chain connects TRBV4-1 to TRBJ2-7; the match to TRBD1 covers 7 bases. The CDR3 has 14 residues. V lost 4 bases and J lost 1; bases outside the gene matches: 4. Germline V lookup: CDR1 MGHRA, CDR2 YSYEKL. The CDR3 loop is CASSRETGSYEQYF. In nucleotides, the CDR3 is TGCGCCAGCAGCCGTGAGACAGGGTCCTACGAGCAGTACTTC.

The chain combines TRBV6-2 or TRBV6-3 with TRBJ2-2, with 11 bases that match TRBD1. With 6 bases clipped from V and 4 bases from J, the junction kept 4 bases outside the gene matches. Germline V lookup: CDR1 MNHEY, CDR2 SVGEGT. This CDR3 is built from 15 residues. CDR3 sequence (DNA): TGTGCCAGCAGCTCCGGGACAGGGGGCACCGGGGAGCTGTTTTTT. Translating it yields CASSSGTGGTGELFF.

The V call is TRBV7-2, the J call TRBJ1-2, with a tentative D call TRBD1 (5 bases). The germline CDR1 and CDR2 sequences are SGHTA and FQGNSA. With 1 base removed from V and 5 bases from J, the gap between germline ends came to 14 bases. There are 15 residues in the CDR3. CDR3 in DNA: TGTGCCAGCAGCTTAGTCCAGGGCGCCCTTTATGGCTACACCTTC. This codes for CASSLVQGALYGYTF.

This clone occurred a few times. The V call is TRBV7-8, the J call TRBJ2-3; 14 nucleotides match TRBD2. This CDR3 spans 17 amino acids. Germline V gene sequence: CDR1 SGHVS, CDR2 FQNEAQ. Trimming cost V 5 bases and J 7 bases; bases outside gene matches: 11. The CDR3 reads CASSPRTGTSGGHTQYF. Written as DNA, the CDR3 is TGTGCCAGCAGCCCTCGGACCGGGACTAGCGGGGGACATACGCAGTATTTT.

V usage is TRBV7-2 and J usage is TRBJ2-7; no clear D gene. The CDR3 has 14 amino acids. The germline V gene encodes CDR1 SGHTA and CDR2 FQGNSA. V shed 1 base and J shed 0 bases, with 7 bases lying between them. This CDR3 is CASSLDVSSYEQYF. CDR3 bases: TGTGCCAGCAGCTTAGACGTTAGCTCCTACGAGCAGTACTTC.

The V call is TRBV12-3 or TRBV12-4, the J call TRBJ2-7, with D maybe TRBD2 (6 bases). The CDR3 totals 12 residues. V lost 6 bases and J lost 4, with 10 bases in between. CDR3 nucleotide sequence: TGTGCCAGCAGCAGGGAGGCGTACGAGCAGTACTTC. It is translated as CASSREAYEQYF.